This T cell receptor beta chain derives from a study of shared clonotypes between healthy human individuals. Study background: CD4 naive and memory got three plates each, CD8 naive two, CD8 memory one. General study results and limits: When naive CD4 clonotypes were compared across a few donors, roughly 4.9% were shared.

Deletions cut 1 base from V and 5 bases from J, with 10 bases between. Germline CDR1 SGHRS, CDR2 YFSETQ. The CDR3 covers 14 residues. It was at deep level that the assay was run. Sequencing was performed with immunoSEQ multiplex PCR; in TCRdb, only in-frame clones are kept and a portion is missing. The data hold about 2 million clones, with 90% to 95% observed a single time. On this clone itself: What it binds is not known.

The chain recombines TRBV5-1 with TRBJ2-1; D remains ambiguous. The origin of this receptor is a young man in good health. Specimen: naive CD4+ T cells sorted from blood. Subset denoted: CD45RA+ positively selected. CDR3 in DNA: TGCGCCAGCAGCTTGACAAGTCTGGACAATGAGCAGTTCTTC. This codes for CASSLTSLDNEQFF.